The rows below give T cell receptor beta chains drawn from one sample of a study of blood T cell repertoires in COVID-19. Generated by immunoSEQ multiplex PCR, the TCRdb table keeps only in-frame clones and is missing some. Of 150,000 to 160,000 clones listed, roughly four fifths are singletons. The source material was peripheral blood. These receptors were collected from a woman aged 55-75 years with acute or convalescent COVID-19. The CDR3 runs from the conserved cysteine through the conserved F or W. Each record gives: D gene, J gene, clone size, V gene, CDR3 DNA, CDR3 protein. The D gene is left open where the match is weak. Expanded clones are given a class, and other clones once, few, many or no size at all.

d_gene: TRBD1; j_gene: TRBJ1-6; abundance: -; v_gene: TRBV10-1; CDR3nt: TGCGCCAGCAGTGAGTCGGGCAAGGGGGCCAATTCACCCCTCCACTTT; CDR3aa: CASSESGKGANSPLHF
d_gene: -; j_gene: TRBJ1-4; abundance: -; v_gene: TRBV5-4; CDR3nt: TGTGCCAGCAGCCGGGACACTGGTGATGAAAAACTGTTTTTT; CDR3aa: CASSRDTGDEKLFF
d_gene: TRBD1; j_gene: TRBJ2-7; abundance: -; v_gene: TRBV5-6; CDR3nt: TGTGCCAGCAGCTTAAGACAGGGCTACGAGCAGTACTTC; CDR3aa: CASSLRQGYEQYF
d_gene: TRBD1; j_gene: TRBJ2-6; abundance: -; v_gene: TRBV18; CDR3nt: TGTGCCAGCTCACGGGGGACAGAACCTACCTCTACTGGGGCCAACGTCCTGACTTTC; CDR3aa: CASSRGTEPTSTGANVLTF
d_gene: TRBD1; j_gene: TRBJ1-5; abundance: -; v_gene: TRBV5-4; CDR3nt: TGTGCCAGCAGCTTTGGAGGGGGCGCGAGTCAGCCCCAGCATTTT; CDR3aa: CASSFGGGASQPQHF
d_gene: -; j_gene: TRBJ2-5; abundance: -; v_gene: TRBV2; CDR3nt: TGTGCCAGCAGTCCGACAGGTTCGCTGGAGACCCAGTACTTC; CDR3aa: CASSPTGSLETQYF
d_gene: TRBD1; j_gene: TRBJ1-1; abundance: -; v_gene: TRBV5-6; CDR3nt: TGTGCCAGCAGCTCCGGGACAGGGATTTGGGCTTTCTTT; CDR3aa: CASSSGTGIWAFF
d_gene: TRBD1; j_gene: TRBJ1-2; abundance: -; v_gene: TRBV30; CDR3nt: TGTGCCTGGACAGGGGGTTATGGCTACACCTTC; CDR3aa: CAWTGGYGYTF
d_gene: TRBD2; j_gene: TRBJ2-1; abundance: -; v_gene: TRBV5-1; CDR3nt: TGCGCCAGCAGCTTAAGCGGGGTTCCCTACAATGAGCAGTTCTTC; CDR3aa: CASSLSGVPYNEQFF
d_gene: -; j_gene: TRBJ2-1; abundance: -; v_gene: TRBV29-1; CDR3nt: TGCAGCGTTCGCCGGGACAATGAGCAGTTCTTC; CDR3aa: CSVRRDNEQFF
d_gene: -; j_gene: TRBJ2-7; abundance: -; v_gene: TRBV12-3/TRBV12-4; CDR3nt: TGTGCCAGCAGTTTACGTTACGGGCAGTACTTC; CDR3aa: CASSLRYGQYF
d_gene: -; j_gene: TRBJ1-5; abundance: -; v_gene: TRBV2; CDR3nt: TGTGCCAGCAGTGAAATGTTTGGGGGGAGCAATCAGCCCCAGCATTTT; CDR3aa: CASSEMFGGSNQPQHF
d_gene: -; j_gene: TRBJ2-7; abundance: -; v_gene: TRBV30; CDR3nt: TGTGCCTGGACGTTGCGGGGCGGGCCCTACGAGCAGTACTTC; CDR3aa: CAWTLRGGPYEQYF
d_gene: -; j_gene: TRBJ1-3; abundance: -; v_gene: TRBV27; CDR3nt: TGTGCCCTAGGGGGGGGCCCGCAGGGAAACACCATATATTTT; CDR3aa: CALGGGPQGNTIYF
d_gene: TRBD1; j_gene: TRBJ1-2; abundance: -; v_gene: TRBV11-2; CDR3nt: TGTGCCAGCAGCTTAGGCGGACAGGGCCGGGGTGGCTACACCTTC; CDR3aa: CASSLGGQGRGGYTF
d_gene: TRBD1; j_gene: TRBJ1-2; abundance: -; v_gene: TRBV28; CDR3nt: TGTGCCAGCATCCCGGGACAGCAGAACTATGGCTACACCTTC; CDR3aa: CASIPGQQNYGYTF
d_gene: -; j_gene: TRBJ1-5; abundance: -; v_gene: TRBV2; CDR3nt: TGTGCCAGCAGTGAAGAGCGTACTCAGCCCCAGCATTTT; CDR3aa: CASSEERTQPQHF
d_gene: TRBD2; j_gene: TRBJ2-3; abundance: -; v_gene: TRBV7-3; CDR3nt: TGTGCCAGCAGCTTAAGGAGCAAGCGGGGGTGGACAGATACGCAGTATTTT; CDR3aa: CASSLRSKRGWTDTQYF
d_gene: -; j_gene: TRBJ2-3; abundance: -; v_gene: TRBV2; CDR3nt: TGTGCCAGCAGGGCCTCAGGGGATACGCAGTATTTT; CDR3aa: CASRASGDTQYF
d_gene: -; j_gene: TRBJ2-1; abundance: -; v_gene: TRBV4-1; CDR3nt: TGCGCCAGCAGCCAAGCCGTCATGGCTGGAAGCGATGAGCAGTTCTTC; CDR3aa: CASSQAVMAGSDEQFF
d_gene: -; j_gene: TRBJ2-7; abundance: -; v_gene: TRBV3-1/TRBV3-2; CDR3nt: TGTGCCAGCAGCCCCGGGACATCAAACGAGCAGTACTTC; CDR3aa: CASSPGTSNEQYF
d_gene: TRBD2; j_gene: TRBJ2-1; abundance: few; v_gene: TRBV11-3; CDR3nt: TGTGCCAGCAGCCCAGGACTAGCGGGGGTCAATGAGCAGTTCTTC; CDR3aa: CASSPGLAGVNEQFF
d_gene: TRBD1; j_gene: TRBJ2-7; abundance: -; v_gene: TRBV3-1/TRBV3-2; CDR3nt: TGTGCCAGCAGCCACCCCCAGAGGACAGGGGGAATCCACGAGCAGTACTTC; CDR3aa: CASSHPQRTGGIHEQYF
d_gene: TRBD2; j_gene: TRBJ2-3; abundance: -; v_gene: TRBV5-1; CDR3nt: TGCGCCAGCAGCTATTTAGCGGGGTTCACAGATACGCAGTATTTT; CDR3aa: CASSYLAGFTDTQYF
d_gene: -; j_gene: TRBJ1-1; abundance: -; v_gene: TRBV19; CDR3nt: TGTGCCAGTACCGTAAGGGGAACTATCGGGGACTTGAACACTGAAGCTTTCTTT; CDR3aa: CASTVRGTIGDLNTEAFF
d_gene: TRBD1; j_gene: TRBJ1-6; abundance: -; v_gene: TRBV9; CDR3nt: TGTGCCAGCGCTAATACCGGGACAGCCAATTCACCCCTCCACTTT; CDR3aa: CASANTGTANSPLHF
d_gene: -; j_gene: TRBJ1-3; abundance: -; v_gene: TRBV3-1/TRBV3-2; CDR3nt: TGTGCCAGCAGCCAAGAGTTCGGGGACACCATATATTTT; CDR3aa: CASSQEFGDTIYF
d_gene: -; j_gene: TRBJ1-5; abundance: -; v_gene: TRBV7-9; CDR3nt: TGTGCCAGCAGCCCAGGCGGGCCCGGGGACAATCAGCCCCAGCATTTT; CDR3aa: CASSPGGPGDNQPQHF
d_gene: TRBD2; j_gene: TRBJ2-5; abundance: -; v_gene: TRBV7-9; CDR3nt: TGTGCCAGCAGCTCTAGCGGGGGAGGAGAGACCCAGTACTTC; CDR3aa: CASSSSGGGETQYF
d_gene: TRBD1; j_gene: TRBJ1-2; abundance: -; v_gene: TRBV10-3; CDR3nt: TGTGCCATCAGTACCGGGACAGGCCGGGGTGGGACTAACTATGGCTACACCTTC; CDR3aa: CAISTGTGRGGTNYGYTF
d_gene: TRBD1; j_gene: TRBJ2-2; abundance: -; v_gene: TRBV5-6; CDR3nt: TGTGCCAGCAGCTTGGAACAGGGGGTGATCGCCGGGGAGCTGTTTTTT; CDR3aa: CASSLEQGVIAGELFF
d_gene: TRBD2; j_gene: TRBJ2-1; abundance: -; v_gene: TRBV19; CDR3nt: TGTGCCAGTAGTTTCTCCTCACTAGCGGGGGGGCAAGGTGAGCAGTTCTTC; CDR3aa: CASSFSSLAGGQGEQFF
d_gene: -; j_gene: TRBJ2-5; abundance: -; v_gene: TRBV7-9; CDR3nt: TGTGCCAGCAGCGTCGCGGGGGCCCGGAAAGAGACCCAGTACTTC; CDR3aa: CASSVAGARKETQYF
d_gene: TRBD1; j_gene: TRBJ1-2; abundance: -; v_gene: TRBV12-3/TRBV12-4; CDR3nt: TGTGCCAGCAGCCCGGGACAGCTCTATGGCTACACCTTC; CDR3aa: CASSPGQLYGYTF
d_gene: TRBD1; j_gene: TRBJ1-2; abundance: -; v_gene: TRBV2; CDR3nt: TGTGCCAGCACCGAGGGGGCAACTAACTATGGCTACACCTTC; CDR3aa: CASTEGATNYGYTF
d_gene: TRBD2; j_gene: TRBJ2-1; abundance: once; v_gene: TRBV5-1; CDR3nt: TGCGCCAGTGTAGCGGGGGAAGCCTACAATGAGCAGTTCTTC; CDR3aa: CASVAGEAYNEQFF
d_gene: TRBD1; j_gene: TRBJ1-6; abundance: few; v_gene: TRBV6-5; CDR3nt: TGTGCCAGCAGACCCGGGACAGTGCGGTCACCCCTCCACTTT; CDR3aa: CASRPGTVRSPLHF
d_gene: -; j_gene: TRBJ1-3; abundance: -; v_gene: TRBV5-1; CDR3nt: TGCGCCAGCAGCTTTCGCGGGCTCCCCGATGGAAACACCATATATTTT; CDR3aa: CASSFRGLPDGNTIYF
d_gene: TRBD1; j_gene: TRBJ1-1; abundance: -; v_gene: TRBV6-6; CDR3nt: TGTGCCAGCACGACAGGGACTAACACTGAAGCTTTCTTT; CDR3aa: CASTTGTNTEAFF
d_gene: TRBD1; j_gene: TRBJ1-2; abundance: many; v_gene: TRBV14; CDR3nt: TGTGCCAGCAGCATACGTACAGGGGCTGCCTATGGCTACACCTTC; CDR3aa: CASSIRTGAAYGYTF
d_gene: TRBD1; j_gene: TRBJ1-1; abundance: -; v_gene: TRBV7-9; CDR3nt: TGTGCCAGCAGCTTATCGAGGACAGGGGCAGAAGCTTTCTTT; CDR3aa: CASSLSRTGAEAFF
d_gene: TRBD1; j_gene: TRBJ2-2; abundance: -; v_gene: TRBV11-2; CDR3nt: TGTGCCAGCAGCTTTCGGACAGGGATGGTGTTTTTT; CDR3aa: CASSFRTGMVFF
d_gene: -; j_gene: TRBJ1-2; abundance: -; v_gene: TRBV11-1; CDR3nt: TGTGCCAGCAGCTGGGGACGGGGGAACGGCTACACCTTC; CDR3aa: CASSWGRGNGYTF
d_gene: -; j_gene: TRBJ1-2; abundance: -; v_gene: TRBV6-4; CDR3nt: TGTGCCAGCAGTGACGGTACAACGGACTCCTATGGCTACACCTTC; CDR3aa: CASSDGTTDSYGYTF
d_gene: -; j_gene: TRBJ1-3; abundance: -; v_gene: TRBV6-4; CDR3nt: TGTGCCAGCAGTGACGCTCCAGTCGGGGGGCTGGTAGGAAACACCATATATTTT; CDR3aa: CASSDAPVGGLVGNTIYF
d_gene: -; j_gene: TRBJ1-1; abundance: -; v_gene: TRBV27; CDR3nt: TGTGCCAGCAGTCCACGGGGAGGGATGGATACTGAAGCTTTCTTT; CDR3aa: CASSPRGGMDTEAFF
d_gene: -; j_gene: TRBJ2-5; abundance: many; v_gene: TRBV7-6; CDR3nt: TGTGCCAGCAGCCCGGGGGAGACCCAGTACTTC; CDR3aa: CASSPGETQYF
d_gene: TRBD1; j_gene: TRBJ1-1; abundance: -; v_gene: TRBV6-5; CDR3nt: TGTGCCAGCAGACCTCGACAGGGAGCCAACACTGAAGCTTTCTTT; CDR3aa: CASRPRQGANTEAFF
d_gene: TRBD2; j_gene: TRBJ2-3; abundance: -; v_gene: TRBV25-1; CDR3nt: TGTGCCAGCAGTGGCCTCCAGCGGGGGGGCACAGATACGCAGTATTTT; CDR3aa: CASSGLQRGGTDTQYF
d_gene: -; j_gene: TRBJ2-2; abundance: -; v_gene: TRBV3-1/TRBV3-2; CDR3nt: TGTGCCAGCAGCCAAGGGGCAATCGGGGAGCTGTTTTTT; CDR3aa: CASSQGAIGELFF
d_gene: TRBD1; j_gene: TRBJ2-1; abundance: -; v_gene: TRBV6-1; CDR3nt: TGTGCCAGCAGTGAAGGGACAGGGAGAAATGAGCAGTTCTTC; CDR3aa: CASSEGTGRNEQFF
d_gene: -; j_gene: TRBJ2-7; abundance: -; v_gene: TRBV29-1; CDR3nt: TGCAGCGCCGGCACCGACAGGTCCGAGCAGTACTTC; CDR3aa: CSAGTDRSEQYF
d_gene: -; j_gene: TRBJ1-2; abundance: few; v_gene: TRBV15; CDR3nt: TGTGCCACCAGCACAGTGGGCAGGGTAAAGGGCTACACCTTC; CDR3aa: CATSTVGRVKGYTF
d_gene: -; j_gene: TRBJ1-1; abundance: -; v_gene: TRBV30; CDR3nt: TGTGCCTGGGGCCAGGGGAACACTGAAGCTTTCTTT; CDR3aa: CAWGQGNTEAFF
d_gene: -; j_gene: TRBJ1-3; abundance: -; v_gene: TRBV2; CDR3nt: TGTGCCAGCAGTGTGGGCAGGACTACTGGAAACACCATATATTTT; CDR3aa: CASSVGRTTGNTIYF
d_gene: -; j_gene: TRBJ1-6; abundance: once; v_gene: TRBV3-1/TRBV3-2; CDR3nt: TGTGCCAGCAGCCAAGACAGGGTAGCATCCTATAATTCACCCCTCCACTTT; CDR3aa: CASSQDRVASYNSPLHF
d_gene: -; j_gene: TRBJ1-4; abundance: -; v_gene: TRBV28; CDR3nt: TGTGCCAGCAGAAAGGACAGAGAGCTGTTTTTT; CDR3aa: CASRKDRELFF
d_gene: -; j_gene: TRBJ1-4; abundance: -; v_gene: TRBV29-1; CDR3nt: TGCAGCGTTGAACCCCAGGGAGAAAAACTGTTTTTT; CDR3aa: CSVEPQGEKLFF